Sequencing of this TCR beta chain was carried out in a study of graft-versus-host responses after intestinal transplantation. Study summary: Those transplanted obtained multivisceral, liver-intestinal, or isolated intestinal grafts.

Broader study findings: Detection of GvH clones occurred in recipient marrow, and some had their first appearance in ileum or blood. Circulating GvH clones peaking coincided with falling HvG clones soon after transplant.

Regarding this clone: Antigen: not known.

Here immunoSEQ multiplex PCR was the method, and the copy in TCRdb shows in-frame clones only, minus some. The sample yields more than 95,000 clones, more than 85% seen once. The sequence came from a human donor who received an intestinal transplant. The material sequenced was unstimulated CD4+ T cells sorted from spleen or lymph node cells, taken before intestinal transplant.

CDR3 nucleotide sequence: TGTGCCAGCTTGGACAGGCCGGGACTAGCAGACACCGGGGAGCTGTTTTTT. This sequence encodes CASLDRPGLADTGELFF. The gene calls are TRBV5-6 and TRBJ2-2; 9 nucleotides align to TRBD2. The length of the CDR3 is 17 residues. Germline V gene lookup returns CDR1 SGHDT and CDR2 YYEEEE. Germline trimming cut 7 bases from V and 3 bases from J; bases unmatched to any gene: 13.